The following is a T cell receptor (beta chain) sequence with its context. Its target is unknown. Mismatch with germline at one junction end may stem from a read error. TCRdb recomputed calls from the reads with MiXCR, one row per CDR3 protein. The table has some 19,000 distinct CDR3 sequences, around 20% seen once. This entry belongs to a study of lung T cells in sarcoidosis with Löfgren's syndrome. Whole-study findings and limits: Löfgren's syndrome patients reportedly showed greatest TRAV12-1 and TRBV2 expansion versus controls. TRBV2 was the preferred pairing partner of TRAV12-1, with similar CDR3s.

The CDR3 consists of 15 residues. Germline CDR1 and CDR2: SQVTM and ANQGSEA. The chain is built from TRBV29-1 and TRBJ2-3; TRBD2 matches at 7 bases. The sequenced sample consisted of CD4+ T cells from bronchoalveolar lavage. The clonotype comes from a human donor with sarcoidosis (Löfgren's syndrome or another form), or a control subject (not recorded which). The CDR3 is CIVEGSKLAVDTQYF. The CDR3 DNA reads TGCATCGTTGAGGGCAGTAAGCTAGCGGTTGATACGCAGTATTTT.